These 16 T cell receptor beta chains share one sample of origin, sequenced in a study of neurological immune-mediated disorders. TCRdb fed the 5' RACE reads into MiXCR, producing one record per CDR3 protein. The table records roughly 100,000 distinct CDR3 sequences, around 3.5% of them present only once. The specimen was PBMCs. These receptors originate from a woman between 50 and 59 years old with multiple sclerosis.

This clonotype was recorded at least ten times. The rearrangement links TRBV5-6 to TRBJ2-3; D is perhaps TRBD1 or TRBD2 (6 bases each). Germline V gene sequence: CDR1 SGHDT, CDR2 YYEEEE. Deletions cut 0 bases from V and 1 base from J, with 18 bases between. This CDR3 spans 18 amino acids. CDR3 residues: CASSLAKNWGAGTDTQYF. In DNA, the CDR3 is TGTGCCAGCAGCTTGGCCAAGAATTGGGGGGCCGGCACAGATACGCAGTATTTT.

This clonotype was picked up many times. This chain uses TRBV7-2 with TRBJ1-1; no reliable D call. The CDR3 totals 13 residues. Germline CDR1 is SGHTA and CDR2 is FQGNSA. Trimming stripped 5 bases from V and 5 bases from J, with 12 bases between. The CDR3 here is CASSPMRVTEAFF. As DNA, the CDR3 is TGTGCCAGCAGCCCCATGAGGGTGACTGAAGCTTTCTTT.

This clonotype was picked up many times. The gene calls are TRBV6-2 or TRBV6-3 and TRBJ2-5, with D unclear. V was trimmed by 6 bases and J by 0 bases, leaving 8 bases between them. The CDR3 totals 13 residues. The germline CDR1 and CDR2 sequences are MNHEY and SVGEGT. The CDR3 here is CASRKYNQETQYF. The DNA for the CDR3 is TGTGCCAGCAGGAAATACAACCAAGAGACCCAGTACTTC.

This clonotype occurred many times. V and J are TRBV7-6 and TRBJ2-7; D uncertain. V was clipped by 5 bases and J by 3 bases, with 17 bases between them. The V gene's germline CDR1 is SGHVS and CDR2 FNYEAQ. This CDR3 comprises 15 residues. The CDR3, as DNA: TGTGCCAGCAGCCTAACTGGTGAAGGCGTCTACGAGCAGTACTTC. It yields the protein CASSLTGEGVYEQYF.

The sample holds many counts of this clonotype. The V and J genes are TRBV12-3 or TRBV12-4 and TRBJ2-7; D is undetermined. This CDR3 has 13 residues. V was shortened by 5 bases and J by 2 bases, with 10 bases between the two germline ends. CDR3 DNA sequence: TGTGCCAGCAGTACCTCGAACACCTACGAGCAGTACTTC. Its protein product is CASSTSNTYEQYF.

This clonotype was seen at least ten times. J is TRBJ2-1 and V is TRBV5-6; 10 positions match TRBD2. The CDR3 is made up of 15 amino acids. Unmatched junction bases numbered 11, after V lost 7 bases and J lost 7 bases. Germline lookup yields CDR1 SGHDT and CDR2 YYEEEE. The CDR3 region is CASLKRASGGNEQFF. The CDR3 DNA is TGTGCCAGCCTAAAGCGGGCTAGCGGGGGAAATGAGCAGTTCTTC. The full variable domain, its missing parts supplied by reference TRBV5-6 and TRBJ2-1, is DAGVTQSPTHLIKTRGQQVTLRCSPKSGHDTVSWYQQALGQGPQFIFQYYEEEERQRGNFPDRFSGHQFPNYSSELNVNALLLGDSALYLCASLKRASGGNEQFFGPGTRLTVL.

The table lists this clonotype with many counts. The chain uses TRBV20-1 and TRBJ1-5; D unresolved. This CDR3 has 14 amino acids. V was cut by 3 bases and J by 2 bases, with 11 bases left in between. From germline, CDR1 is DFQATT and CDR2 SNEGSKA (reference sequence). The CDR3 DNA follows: TGCAGTGCTAGCTCTCCTAATGGCAATCAGCCCCAGCATTTT. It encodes CSASSPNGNQPQHF.

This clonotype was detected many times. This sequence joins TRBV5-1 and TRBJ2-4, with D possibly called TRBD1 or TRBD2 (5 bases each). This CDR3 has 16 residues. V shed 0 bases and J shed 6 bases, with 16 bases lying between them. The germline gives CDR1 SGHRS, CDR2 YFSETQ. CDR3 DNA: TGCGCCAGCAGCTTGGTGGGGACGCCGGACCTAAACATTCAGTACTTC. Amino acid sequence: CASSLVGTPDLNIQYF.

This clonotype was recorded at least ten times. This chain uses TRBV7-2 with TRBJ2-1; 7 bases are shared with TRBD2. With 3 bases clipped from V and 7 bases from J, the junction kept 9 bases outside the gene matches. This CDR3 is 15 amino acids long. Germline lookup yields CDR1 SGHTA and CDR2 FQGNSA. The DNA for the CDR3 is TGTGCCAGCAGCTTGCTTAGGGCGGGGGAAAATGAGCAGTTCTTC. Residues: CASSLLRAGENEQFF.

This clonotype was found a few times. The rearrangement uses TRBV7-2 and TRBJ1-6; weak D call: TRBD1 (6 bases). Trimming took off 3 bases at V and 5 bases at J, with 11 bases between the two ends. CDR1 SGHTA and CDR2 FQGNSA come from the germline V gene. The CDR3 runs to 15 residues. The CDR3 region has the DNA TGTGCCAGCAGCTTTGGAGGGGGGAATAATTCACCCCTCCACTTT. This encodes CASSFGGGNNSPLHF.

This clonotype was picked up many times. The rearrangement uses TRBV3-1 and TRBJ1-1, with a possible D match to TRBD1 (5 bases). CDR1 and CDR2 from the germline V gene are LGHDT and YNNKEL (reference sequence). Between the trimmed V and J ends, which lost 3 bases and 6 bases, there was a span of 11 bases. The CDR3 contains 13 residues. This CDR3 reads CASSHMGVAEAFF. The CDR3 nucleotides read TGTGCCAGCAGCCATATGGGGGTAGCTGAAGCTTTCTTT. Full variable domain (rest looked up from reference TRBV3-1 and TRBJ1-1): DTAVSQTPKYLVTQMGNDKSIKCEQNLGHDTMYWYKQDSKKFLKIMFSYNNKELIINETVPNRFSPKSPDKAHLNLHINSLELGDSAVYFCASSHMGVAEAFFGQGTRLTVV.

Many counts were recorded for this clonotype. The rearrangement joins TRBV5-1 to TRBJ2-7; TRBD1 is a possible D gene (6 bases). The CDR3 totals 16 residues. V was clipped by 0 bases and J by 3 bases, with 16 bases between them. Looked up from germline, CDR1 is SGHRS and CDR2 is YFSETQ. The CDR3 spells CASSLAGQGGLYEQYF. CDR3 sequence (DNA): TGCGCCAGCAGCTTGGCGGGCCAAGGGGGTCTCTACGAGCAGTACTTC.

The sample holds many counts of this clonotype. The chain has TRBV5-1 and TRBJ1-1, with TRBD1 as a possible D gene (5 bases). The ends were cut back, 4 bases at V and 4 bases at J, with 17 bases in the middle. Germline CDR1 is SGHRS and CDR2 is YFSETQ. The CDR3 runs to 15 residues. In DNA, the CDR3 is TGCGCCAGCAGCCCAGGGATTGGGGTGGGCACTGAAGCTTTCTTT. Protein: CASSPGIGVGTEAFF.

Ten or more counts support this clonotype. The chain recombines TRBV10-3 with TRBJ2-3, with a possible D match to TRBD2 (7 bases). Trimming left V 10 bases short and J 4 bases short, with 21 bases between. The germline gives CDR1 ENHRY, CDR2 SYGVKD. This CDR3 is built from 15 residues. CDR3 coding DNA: TGTGCCACCATCCGGGGGGCCGTTTTCCCAGATACGCAGTATTTT. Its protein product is CATIRGAVFPDTQYF.

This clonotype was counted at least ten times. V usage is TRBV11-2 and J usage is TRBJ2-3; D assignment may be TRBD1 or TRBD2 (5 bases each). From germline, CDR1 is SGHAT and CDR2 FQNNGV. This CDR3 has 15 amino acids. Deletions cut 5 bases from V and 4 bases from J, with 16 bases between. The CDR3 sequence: CASSPGAVRADTQYF. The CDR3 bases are TGTGCCAGCAGCCCTGGGGCGGTGAGGGCAGATACGCAGTATTTT.

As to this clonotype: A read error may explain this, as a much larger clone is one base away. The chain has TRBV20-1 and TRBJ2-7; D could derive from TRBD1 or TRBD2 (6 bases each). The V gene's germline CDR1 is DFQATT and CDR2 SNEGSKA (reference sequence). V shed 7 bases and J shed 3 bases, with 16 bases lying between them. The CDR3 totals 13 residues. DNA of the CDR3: TGCAGTGACAGCAGGGGCGGGAACTACGAGCAGTACTTC. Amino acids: CSDSRGGNYEQYF.